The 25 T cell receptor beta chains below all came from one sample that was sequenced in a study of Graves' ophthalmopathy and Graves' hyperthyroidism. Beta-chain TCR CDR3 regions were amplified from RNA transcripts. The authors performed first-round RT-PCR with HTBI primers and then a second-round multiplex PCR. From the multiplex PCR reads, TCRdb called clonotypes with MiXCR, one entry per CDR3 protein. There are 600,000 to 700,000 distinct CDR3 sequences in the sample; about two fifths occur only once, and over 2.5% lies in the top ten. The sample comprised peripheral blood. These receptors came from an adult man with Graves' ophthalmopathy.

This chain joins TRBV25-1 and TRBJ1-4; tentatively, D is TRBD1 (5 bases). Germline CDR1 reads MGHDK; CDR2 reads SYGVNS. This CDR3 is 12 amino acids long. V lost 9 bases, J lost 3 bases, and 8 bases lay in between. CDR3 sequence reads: CASSGPNEKLFF. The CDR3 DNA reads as TGTGCCAGTTCAGGGCCTAATGAAAAACTGTTTTTT.

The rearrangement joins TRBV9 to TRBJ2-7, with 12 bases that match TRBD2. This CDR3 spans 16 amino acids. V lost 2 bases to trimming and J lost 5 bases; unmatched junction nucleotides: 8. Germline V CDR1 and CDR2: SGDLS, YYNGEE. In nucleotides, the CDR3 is TGTGCCAGCAGCGTCAGTATGACTAGCGGGAGCCACGAGCAGTACTTC. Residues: CASSVSMTSGSHEQYF.

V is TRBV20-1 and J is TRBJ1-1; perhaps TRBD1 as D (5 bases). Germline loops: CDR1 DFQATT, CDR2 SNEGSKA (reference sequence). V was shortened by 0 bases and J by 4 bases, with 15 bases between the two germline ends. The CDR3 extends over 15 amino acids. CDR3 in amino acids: CSARDESSGGTEAFF. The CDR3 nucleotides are TGCAGTGCTAGAGATGAATCCTCTGGGGGCACTGAAGCTTTCTTT.

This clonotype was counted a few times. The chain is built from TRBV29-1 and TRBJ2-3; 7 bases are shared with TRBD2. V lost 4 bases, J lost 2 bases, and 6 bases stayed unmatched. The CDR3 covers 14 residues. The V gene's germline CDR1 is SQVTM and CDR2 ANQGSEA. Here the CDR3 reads CSVGRDYDTDTQYF. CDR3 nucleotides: TGCAGCGTTGGCCGGGACTATGACACAGATACGCAGTATTTT.

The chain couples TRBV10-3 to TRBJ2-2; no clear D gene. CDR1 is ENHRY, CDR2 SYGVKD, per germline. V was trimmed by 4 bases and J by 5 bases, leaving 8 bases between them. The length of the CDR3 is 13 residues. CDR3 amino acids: CAISAPWTGELFF. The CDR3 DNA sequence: TGTGCCATCAGTGCCCCCTGGACCGGGGAGCTGTTTTTT.

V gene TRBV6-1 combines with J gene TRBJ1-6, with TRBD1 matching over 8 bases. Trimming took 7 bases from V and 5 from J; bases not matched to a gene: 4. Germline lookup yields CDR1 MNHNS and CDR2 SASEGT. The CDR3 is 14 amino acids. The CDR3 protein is CASNLTGDNSPLHF. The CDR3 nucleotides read TGTGCCAGCAACCTGACAGGGGATAATTCACCCCTCCACTTT.

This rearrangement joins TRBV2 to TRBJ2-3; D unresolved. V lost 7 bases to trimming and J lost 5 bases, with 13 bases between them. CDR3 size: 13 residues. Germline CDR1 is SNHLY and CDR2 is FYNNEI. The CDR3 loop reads CASTVNHGDTQYF. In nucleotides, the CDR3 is TGTGCCAGCACAGTTAACCATGGAGATACGCAGTATTTT.

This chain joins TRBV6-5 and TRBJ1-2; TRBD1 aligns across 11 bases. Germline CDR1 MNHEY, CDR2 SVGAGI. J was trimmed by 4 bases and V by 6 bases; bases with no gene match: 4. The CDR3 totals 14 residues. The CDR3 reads CASRVGQGGYGYTF. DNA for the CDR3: TGTGCCAGCAGGGTGGGACAGGGGGGCTATGGCTACACCTTC.

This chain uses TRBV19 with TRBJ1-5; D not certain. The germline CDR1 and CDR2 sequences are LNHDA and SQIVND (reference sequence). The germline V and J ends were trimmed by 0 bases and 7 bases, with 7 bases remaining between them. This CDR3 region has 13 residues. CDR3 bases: TGTGCCAGTAGTATAGATCTATTACAGCCCCAGCATTTT. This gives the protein CASSIDLLQPQHF.

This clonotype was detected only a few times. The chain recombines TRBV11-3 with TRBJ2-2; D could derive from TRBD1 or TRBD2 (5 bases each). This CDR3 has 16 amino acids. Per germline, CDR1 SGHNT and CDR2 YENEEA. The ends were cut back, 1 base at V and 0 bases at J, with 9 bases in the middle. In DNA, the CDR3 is TGTGCCAGCAGCTTAGGGGAGACAGCGAACACCGGGGAGCTGTTTTTT. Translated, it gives CASSLGETANTGELFF.

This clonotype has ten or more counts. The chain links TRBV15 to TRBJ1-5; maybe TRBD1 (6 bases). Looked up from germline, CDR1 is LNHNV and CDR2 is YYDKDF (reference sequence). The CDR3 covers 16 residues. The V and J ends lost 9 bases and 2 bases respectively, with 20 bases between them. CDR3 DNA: TGTGCCACTAAAAACCGACCAGGGGAGGGCAATCAGCCCCAGCATTTT. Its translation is CATKNRPGEGNQPQHF. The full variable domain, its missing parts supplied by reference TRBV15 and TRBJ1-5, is DAMVIQNPRYQVTQFGKPVTLSCSQTLNHNVMYWYQQKSSQAPKLLFHYYDKDFNNEADTPDNFQSRRPNTSFCFLDIRSPGLGDTAMYLCATKNRPGEGNQPQHFGDGTRLSIL.

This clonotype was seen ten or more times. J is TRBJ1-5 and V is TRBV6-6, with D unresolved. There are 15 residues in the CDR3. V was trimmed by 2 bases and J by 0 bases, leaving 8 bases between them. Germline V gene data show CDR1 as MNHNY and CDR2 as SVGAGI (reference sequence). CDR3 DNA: TGTGCCAGCAGTTACGGGCGTTATAGCAATCAGCCCCAGCATTTT. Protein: CASSYGRYSNQPQHF.

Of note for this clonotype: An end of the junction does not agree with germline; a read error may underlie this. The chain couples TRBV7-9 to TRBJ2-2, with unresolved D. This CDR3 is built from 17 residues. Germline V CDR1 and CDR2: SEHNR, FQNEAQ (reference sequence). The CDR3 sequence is CASSQDRMGRITGELFF. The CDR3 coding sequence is TGCGCCAGCAGCCAAGATCGGATGGGCAGGATAACCGGGGAGCTGTTTTTT.

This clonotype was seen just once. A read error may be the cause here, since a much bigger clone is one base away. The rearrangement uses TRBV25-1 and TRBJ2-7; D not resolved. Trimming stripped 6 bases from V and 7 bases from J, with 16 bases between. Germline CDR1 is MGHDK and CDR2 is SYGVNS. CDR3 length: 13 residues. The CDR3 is CASSVGWRVEQYF. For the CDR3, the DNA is TGTGCCAGCAGCGTGGGTTGGCGAGTGGAGCAGTACTTC.

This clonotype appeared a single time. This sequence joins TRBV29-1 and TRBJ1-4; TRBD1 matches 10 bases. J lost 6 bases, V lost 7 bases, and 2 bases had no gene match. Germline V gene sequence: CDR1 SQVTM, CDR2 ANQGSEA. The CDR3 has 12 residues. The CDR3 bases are TGCAGCGGTGGGACAGGGGATGAAAAACTGTTTTTT. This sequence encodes CSGGTGDEKLFF.

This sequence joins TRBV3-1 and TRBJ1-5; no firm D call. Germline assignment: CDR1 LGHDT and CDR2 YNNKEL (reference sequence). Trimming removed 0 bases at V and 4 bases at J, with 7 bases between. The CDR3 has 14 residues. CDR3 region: CASSQELRNQPQHF. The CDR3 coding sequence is TGTGCCAGCAGCCAAGAATTGAGGAATCAGCCCCAGCATTTT.

This CDR3 reads CASRGIGNEQYF. DNA for the CDR3: TGTGCCAGCAGGGGGATCGGGAACGAGCAGTACTTC. The chain combines TRBV28 with TRBJ2-7; D is possibly TRBD2 (5 bases). The germline V and J ends were trimmed by 6 bases and 5 bases, with 11 bases remaining between them. Germline lookup yields CDR1 MDHEN and CDR2 SYDVKM. This CDR3 region has 12 residues.

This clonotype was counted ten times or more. The CDR3 DNA is TGTGCCAGCAGCGTAAAGGGAGTAAGACAAGAGACCCAGTACTTC. Translation gives CASSVKGVRQETQYF. The chain carries TRBV9 and TRBJ2-5, with TRBD2 as a possible D gene (5 bases). V lost 1 base and J 2 bases, leaving 12 bases between the germline ends. CDR1 and CDR2 (germline): SGDLS, YYNGEE. This CDR3 contains 15 residues.

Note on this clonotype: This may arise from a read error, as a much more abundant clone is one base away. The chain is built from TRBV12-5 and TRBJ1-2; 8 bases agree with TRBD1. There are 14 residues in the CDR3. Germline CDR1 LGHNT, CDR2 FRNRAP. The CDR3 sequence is CASSTGGWDYGYTF. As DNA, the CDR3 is TGTGCCAGCAGTACAGGGGGTTGGGACTATGGCTACACCTTC. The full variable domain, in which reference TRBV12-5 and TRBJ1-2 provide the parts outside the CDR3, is DARVTQTPRHKVTEMGQEVTMRCQPILGHNTVFWYRQTMMQGLELLAYFRNRAPLDDSGMPKDRFSAEMPDATLATLKIQPSEPRDSAVYFCASSTGGWDYGYTFGSGTRLTVV.

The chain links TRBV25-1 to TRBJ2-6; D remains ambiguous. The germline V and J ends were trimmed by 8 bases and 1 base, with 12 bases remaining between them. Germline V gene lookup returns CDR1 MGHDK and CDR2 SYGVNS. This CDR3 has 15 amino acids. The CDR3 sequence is CASQDIGSGANVLTF. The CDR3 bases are TGTGCCAGCCAGGATATAGGGTCTGGGGCCAACGTCCTGACTTTC. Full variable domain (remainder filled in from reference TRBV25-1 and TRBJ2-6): EADIYQTPRYLVIGTGKKITLECSQTMGHDKMYWYQQDPGMELHLIHYSYGVNSTEKGDLSSESTVSRIRTEHFPLTLESARPSHTSQYLCASQDIGSGANVLTFGAGSRLTVL.

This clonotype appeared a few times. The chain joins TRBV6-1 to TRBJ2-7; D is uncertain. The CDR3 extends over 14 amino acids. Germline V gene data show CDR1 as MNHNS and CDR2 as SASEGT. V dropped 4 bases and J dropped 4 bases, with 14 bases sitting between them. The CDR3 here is CASSVEVKVYEQYF. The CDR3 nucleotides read TGTGCCAGCAGTGTTGAAGTCAAGGTTTACGAGCAGTACTTC.

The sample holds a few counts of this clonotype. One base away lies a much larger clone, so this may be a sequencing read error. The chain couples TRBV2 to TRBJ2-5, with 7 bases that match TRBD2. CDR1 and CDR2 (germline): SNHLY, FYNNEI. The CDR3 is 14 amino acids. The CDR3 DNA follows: TGTGCCAACAGTGAATCAGCGGGGACCAAGACCCAGTACTTC. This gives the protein CANSESAGTKTQYF.

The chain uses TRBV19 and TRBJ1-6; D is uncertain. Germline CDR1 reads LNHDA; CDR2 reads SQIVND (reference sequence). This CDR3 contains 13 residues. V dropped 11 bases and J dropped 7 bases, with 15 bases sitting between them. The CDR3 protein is CAWSDGRNSPLHF. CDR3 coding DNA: TGTGCCTGGAGTGACGGCCGGAATTCACCCCTCCACTTT.

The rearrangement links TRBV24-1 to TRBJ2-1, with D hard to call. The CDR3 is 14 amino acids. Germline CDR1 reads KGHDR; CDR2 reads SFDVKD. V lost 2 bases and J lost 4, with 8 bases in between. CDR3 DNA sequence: TGTGCCACCAGTGATTCTAGGGTGTACAATGAGCAGTTCTTC. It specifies CATSDSRVYNEQFF.

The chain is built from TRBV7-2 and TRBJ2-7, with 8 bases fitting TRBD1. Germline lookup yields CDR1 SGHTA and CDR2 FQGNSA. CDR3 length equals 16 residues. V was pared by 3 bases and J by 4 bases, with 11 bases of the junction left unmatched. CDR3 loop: CASSLASRTGLYEQYF. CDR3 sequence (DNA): TGTGCCAGCAGCTTGGCCTCTAGGACAGGGCTTTACGAGCAGTACTTC. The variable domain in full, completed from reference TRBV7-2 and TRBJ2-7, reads GAGVSQSPSNKVTEKGKDVELRCDPISGHTALYWYRQSLGQGLEFLIYFQGNSAPDKSGLPSDRFSAERTGGSVSTLTIQRTQQEDSAVYLCASSLASRTGLYEQYFGPGTRLTVT.